This T cell receptor (beta chain) was recovered during a study of blood T cell repertoires in COVID-19. Data came from immunoSEQ multiplex PCR; TCRdb stores just in-frame clones and leaves some out. This table has some 200,000 clones, roughly 76% appearing once. V was shortened by 3 bases and J by 7 bases, with 19 bases between the two germline ends. The CDR3 is made up of 15 amino acids. In germline, CDR1 is KGHSH, CDR2 LQKENI. Sequencing was done on a sample of peripheral blood. This TCR was sampled from a woman at least 80 years old with COVID-19, enrolled during active disease. V and J are TRBV18 and TRBJ2-7, with D possibly being TRBD2 (6 bases). The CDR3 DNA reads as TGTGCCAGCTCACCGCAAACGCAGGCCCGGGGGGAGCAGTACTTC. This gives the protein CASSPQTQARGEQYF.